This TCR beta chain was retrieved from a study of T cell repertoires in cytomegalovirus infection. Study overall: Matching HLA type, along with CMV infection, was indicated by public TCR beta signatures.

TCRdb passed the reads through MiXCR, listing each CDR3 protein once. The table has hundreds of thousands of distinct CDR3 sequences, approximately 25% seen once. The V and J ends lost 3 bases and 8 bases respectively, with 14 bases between them. Per the germline V gene, CDR1 is DFQATT and CDR2 is SNEGSKA (reference sequence). The CDR3 is made up of 13 amino acids. The sequenced sample consisted of CD8+ T cells from PBMCs. The sequence derives from a human donor in good health (CMV status not recorded). Some clones in this sample may be carry-over from other donors' samples. The chain recombines TRBV20-1 with TRBJ2-1; D may be TRBD1 (6 bases). The DNA of the CDR3 is TGCAGTGCTAGGGATACAGGGCGCGATGAGCAGTTCTTC. Its translation is CSARDTGRDEQFF.